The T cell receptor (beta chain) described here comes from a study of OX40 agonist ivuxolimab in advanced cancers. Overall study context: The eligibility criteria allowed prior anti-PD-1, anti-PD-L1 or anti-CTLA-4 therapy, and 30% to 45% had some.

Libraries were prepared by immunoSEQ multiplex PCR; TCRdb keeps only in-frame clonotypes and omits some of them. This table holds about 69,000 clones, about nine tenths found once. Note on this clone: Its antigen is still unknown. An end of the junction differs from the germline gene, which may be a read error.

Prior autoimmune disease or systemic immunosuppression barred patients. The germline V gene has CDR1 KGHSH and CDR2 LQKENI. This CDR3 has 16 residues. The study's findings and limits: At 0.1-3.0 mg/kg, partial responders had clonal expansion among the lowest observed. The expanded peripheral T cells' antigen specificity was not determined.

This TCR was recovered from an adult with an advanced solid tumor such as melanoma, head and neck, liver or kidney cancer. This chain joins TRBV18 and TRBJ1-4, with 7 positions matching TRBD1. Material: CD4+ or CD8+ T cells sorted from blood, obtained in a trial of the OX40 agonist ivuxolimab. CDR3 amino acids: CASSPQGMRANEKLFF. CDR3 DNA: TGTGCCAGCTCTCCACAGGGGATGCGGGCTAATGAAAAACTGTTTTTT.